The T cell receptor beta chain described here comes from a study of T cells in Graves' hyperthyroidism and ophthalmopathy. Study findings and constraints: From stable hyperthyroidism, ophthalmopathy was set apart by a 13 V-J model. Most clonotypes expanded in thyroid above 0.001 were likewise present in blood.

This clonotype appeared a few times. Its specificity is unknown. Germline trimming cut 1 base from V and 7 bases from J; bases unmatched to any gene: 16. This CDR3 contains 19 residues. Germline CDR1 SNHLY, CDR2 FYNNEI. Every diagnosis used clinical symptoms, serum thyroxine and TRAb, thyroid ultrasound and orbital computed tomography. RNA transcripts yielded amplified TCR beta CDR3 regions. TCR CDR3 underwent first-round RT-PCR with the HTBI primer set. One entry per CDR3 protein results from TCRdb running MiXCR on the multiplex PCR reads. The sample contains a few hundred thousand distinct CDR3 sequences, just over 45% of which appear only once.

The gene calls are TRBV2 and TRBJ2-5; the match to TRBD2 covers 12 bases. Sequencing was carried out using peripheral blood or thyroid tissue (not recorded which). The sequence was obtained from an adult woman with Graves' disease, either hyperthyroidism or ophthalmopathy (not recorded which). CDR3 in DNA: TGTGCCAGCAGTGAAGGGGAGACTCTAGCGGGAGGGCCTAAAGGGACCCAGTACTTC. Translated, it gives CASSEGETLAGGPKGTQYF.